This entry lists 27 T cell receptor beta chains sequenced from one sample in a study of blood T cell repertoires in COVID-19. Repertoires were generated with immunoSEQ multiplex PCR, while TCRdb's copy carries only in-frame clones and drops some. The sample holds 150,000 to 200,000 clones; under 90% are singletons and the top ten take approximately 15%. What was sequenced was peripheral blood. These TCRs come from a man aged 25-40 years with active or convalescent COVID-19.

This chain uses TRBV10-1 with TRBJ1-1; D call uncertain. The CDR3 sequence is 14 residues long. Germline-derived CDR1 and CDR2 are WNHNN and SYGVQD (reference sequence). V lost 2 bases and J 1 base, leaving 8 bases between the germline ends. The CDR3 DNA follows: TGCGCCAGCAGTGAGCCGGGGAAGAACACTGAAGCTTTCTTT. Translated: CASSEPGKNTEAFF.

This chain links TRBV11-3 with TRBJ2-7, with unresolved D. This CDR3 spans 13 amino acids. Germline CDR1 reads SGHNT; CDR2 reads YENEEA. Trimming pared 5 bases from V and 4 bases from J, leaving 12 bases between. CDR3 in amino acids: CASSPIDSYEQYF. In nucleotides, the CDR3 is TGTGCCAGCAGCCCAATAGACTCGTACGAGCAGTACTTC.

V is TRBV12-3 or TRBV12-4 and J is TRBJ2-2; D remains unclear. This CDR3 has 11 residues. V gave up 3 bases and J gave up 10 bases, with 6 bases separating them. CDR3 nucleotides: TGTGCCAGCAGTTTGGGCAAGGAGCTGTTTTTT. Translating it yields CASSLGKELFF.

This sequence joins TRBV15 and TRBJ2-1; D is possibly TRBD2 (7 bases). The V gene lost 0 bases and the J gene lost 7 bases, with 16 bases spanning the gap. The CDR3 spans 16 residues. The germline V gene encodes CDR1 LNHNV and CDR2 YYDKDF (reference sequence). In DNA, the CDR3 is TGTGCCACCAGCAGAGATCTGGGGGCGGGGGTGAATGAGCAGTTCTTC. Translated, it gives CATSRDLGAGVNEQFF.

V gene TRBV5-1 combines with J gene TRBJ1-2; TRBD1 aligns across 7 bases. Trimming cost V 4 bases and J 4 bases; bases outside gene matches: 7. CDR1 is SGHRS, CDR2 YFSETQ, per germline. This CDR3 is built from 14 residues. CDR3 coding DNA: TGCGCCAGCAGCCCGGTGGAGGGGGCCTATGGCTACACCTTC. Translated: CASSPVEGAYGYTF.

The chain recombines TRBV5-1 with TRBJ1-4; unclear D gene. With 5 bases removed from V and 6 bases from J, the gap between germline ends came to 11 bases. This CDR3 has 13 amino acids. The germline V gene encodes CDR1 SGHRS and CDR2 YFSETQ. The CDR3, as DNA: TGCGCCAGCAGGAAGGGAGGAGATGAAAAACTGTTTTTT. Translated, it gives CASRKGGDEKLFF.

The V gene is TRBV27, the J gene TRBJ1-2; TRBD1 agrees at 11 bases. Germline CDR1 and CDR2: MNHEY and SMNVEV (reference sequence). V lost 6 bases and J lost 4; bases outside the gene matches: 16. The CDR3 has 18 amino acids. CDR3 in amino acids: CASSYTRTGGKGAYGYTF. As DNA, the CDR3 is TGTGCCAGCAGCTATACCCGGACAGGGGGCAAAGGGGCCTATGGCTACACCTTC.

This clone was observed once. V gene TRBV7-9 combines with J gene TRBJ2-7, with D possibly TRBD2 on 5 matching bases. CDR3 size: 13 residues. The germline CDR1 and CDR2 sequences are SEHNR and FQNEAQ (reference sequence). Between the trimmed V and J ends, which lost 5 bases and 5 bases, there was a span of 13 bases. The CDR3 sequence is CASSPRGRDEQYF. CDR3 coding DNA: TGTGCCAGCAGCCCCCGGGGTAGGGACGAGCAGTACTTC. The full variable domain, rest sourced from reference TRBV7-9 and TRBJ2-7, is DTGVSQNPRHKITKRGQNVTFRCDPISEHNRLYWYRQTLGQGPEFLTYFQNEAQLEKSRLLSDRFSAERPKGSFSTLEIQRTEQGDSAMYLCASSPRGRDEQYFGPGTRLTVT.

This clone appeared a few times. The gene calls are TRBV28 and TRBJ1-2; no firm D call. Trimming removed 5 bases at V and 4 bases at J, with 17 bases between. The germline V gene has CDR1 MDHEN and CDR2 SYDVKM. The CDR3 loop spans 15 amino acids. The CDR3 bases are TGTGCCAGCAGTAAAAACCCAGAGGAAACCTATGGCTACACCTTC. Translated: CASSKNPEETYGYTF.

The chain has TRBV11-2 and TRBJ2-7; 12 positions match TRBD2. After removal of 7 bases from V and 5 bases from J, the junction contained 12 bases not matched to a gene. CDR1 is SGHAT and CDR2 is FQNNGV in the germline V gene. The CDR3 loop spans 16 amino acids. The DNA of the CDR3 is TGTGCCAGCAACCCTACGACTAGCGGGAGATTTAACGAGCAGTACTTC. Translating gives CASNPTTSGRFNEQYF.

The gene calls are TRBV10-3 and TRBJ2-7; 14 nucleotides match TRBD2. After removal of 0 bases from V and 3 bases from J, the junction contained 7 bases not matched to a gene. CDR1 and CDR2 (germline): ENHRY, SYGVKD. The CDR3 has 18 amino acids. In DNA, the CDR3 is TGTGCCATCAGTGAGTCAGGGACTAGCGGGAGCGGAAGCTACGAGCAGTACTTC. Translation: CAISESGTSGSGSYEQYF.

The genes are TRBV9 and TRBJ1-2, with 9 bases matching TRBD1. The ends lost 4 bases at V and 4 bases at J; junction bases unmatched: 14. CDR1 SGDLS and CDR2 YYNGEE come from the germline V gene. The CDR3 extends over 17 amino acids. The CDR3: CASSPPRNRGPGYGYTF. The DNA of the CDR3 is TGTGCCAGCAGCCCACCCAGGAACAGGGGGCCAGGCTATGGCTACACCTTC.

As regards this clone: This sample also contains other DNA sequences that code for the same CDR3. The V and J genes are TRBV2 and TRBJ1-6; D unresolved. V lost 2 bases to trimming and J lost 0 bases, with 5 bases between them. Germline V gene data show CDR1 as SNHLY and CDR2 as FYNNEI. This CDR3 is 15 amino acids long. The CDR3 DNA reads as TGTGCCAGCAGTGAAAGGAGCTCCTATAATTCACCCCTCCACTTT. It codes for CASSERSSYNSPLHF.

This clone was observed a single time. This chain connects TRBV7-2 to TRBJ2-7, with TRBD1 identical over 7 bases. Germline CDR1 is SGHTA and CDR2 is FQGNSA. V shed 4 bases, J shed 9 bases, and the junction held 12 bases outside the gene matches. This CDR3 has 14 amino acids. This chain's CDR3 is CASSYKTGDQAQYF. The CDR3 DNA reads as TGTGCCAGCAGCTATAAAACAGGGGACCAGGCGCAGTACTTC.

The chain joins TRBV11-2 to TRBJ2-2; tentative D call: TRBD1 (5 bases). The CDR3 runs 15 residues. CDR1 is SGHAT, CDR2 FQNNGV, per germline. V shed 2 bases and J shed 5 bases, with 12 bases lying between them. The CDR3 region has the DNA TGTGCCAGCAGCTTAAAGCGACAGACAACCGGGGAGCTGTTTTTT. Its translation: CASSLKRQTTGELFF.

The chain uses TRBV6-1 and TRBJ1-2; a weak D match, TRBD1 (6 bases). The V end lost 2 bases, the J end lost 7 bases, and 11 bases lay between the germline ends. CDR1 is MNHNS, CDR2 SASEGT, per germline. The CDR3 consists of 13 residues. CDR3 sequence: CASSETYRVGYTF. Written as DNA, the CDR3 is TGTGCCAGCAGTGAAACCTACAGGGTTGGCTACACCTTC.

This clone was seen only once. The V and J genes are TRBV7-9 and TRBJ1-4, with a tentative D call TRBD1 (6 bases). The germline CDR1 and CDR2 sequences are SEHNR and FQNEAQ (reference sequence). This CDR3 has 16 residues. Trimming left V 5 bases short and J 8 bases short, with 21 bases between. CDR3 nucleotides: TGTGCCAGCAGCCCACTCCCGGGGGGCACTGACGAAAAACTGTTTTTT. Protein sequence: CASSPLPGGTDEKLFF.

The chain recombines TRBV18 with TRBJ2-6; TRBD1 agrees at 7 bases. The germline V gene encodes CDR1 KGHSH and CDR2 LQKENI. After removal of 4 bases from V and 0 bases from J, the junction contained 9 bases not matched to a gene. The CDR3 sequence is 18 residues long. CDR3 amino acids: CASSLFPGQLSGANVLTF. In DNA form, the CDR3 reads TGTGCCAGCTCACTGTTCCCGGGACAGCTCTCTGGGGCCAACGTCCTGACTTTC.

The chain links TRBV24-1 to TRBJ2-3, with D tentatively TRBD2 (6 bases). V was shortened by 5 bases and J by 0 bases, with 8 bases between the two germline ends. The CDR3 spans 14 residues. Germline V CDR1 and CDR2: KGHDR, SFDVKD. The CDR3 DNA sequence: TGTGCCACCAGTGTTCGGGGGAGCACAGATACGCAGTATTTT. This translates into CATSVRGSTDTQYF.

The V call is TRBV10-3, the J call TRBJ1-3; D gene ambiguous. V shed 6 bases and J shed 1 base, with 13 bases lying between them. In germline, CDR1 is ENHRY, CDR2 SYGVKD. The CDR3 sequence is 15 residues long. DNA of the CDR3: TGTGCCATCAGCTTTGGTGAGAGTTCTGGAAACACCATATATTTT. Protein product: CAISFGESSGNTIYF.

The genes are TRBV28 and TRBJ1-2; TRBD1 is a possible D gene (5 bases). There are 12 residues in the CDR3. Germline V CDR1 and CDR2: MDHEN, SYDVKM. Trimming cost V 0 bases and J 6 bases, with 5 bases left between them. CDR3 DNA sequence: TGTGCCAGCAGTTTATGGACAGATGGCTACACCTTC. Its protein is CASSLWTDGYTF.

V gene TRBV9 combines with J gene TRBJ1-1; no definite D call. V shed 0 bases and J shed 5 bases, with 8 bases lying between them. From germline, CDR1 is SGDLS and CDR2 YYNGEE. CDR3 length equals 13 residues. The CDR3 DNA is TGTGCCAGCAGCGTAGGGAGGCGGACTGAAGCTTTCTTT. Translated: CASSVGRRTEAFF.

The rearrangement joins TRBV6-2 or TRBV6-3 to TRBJ1-5; no reliable D call. Germline V gene sequence: CDR1 MNHEY, CDR2 SVGEGT. V gave up 4 bases and J gave up 0 bases, with 4 bases separating them. This CDR3 region has 13 residues. CDR3 sequence reads: CASSSNSNQPQHF. The CDR3 nucleotides read TGTGCCAGCAGTTCAAATAGCAATCAGCCCCAGCATTTT.

The chain carries TRBV19 and TRBJ1-2; 10 bases are a match to TRBD1. The V and J ends lost 2 bases and 5 bases, in that order; junction bases with no gene match: 2. CDR3 size: 14 residues. Germline CDR1 is LNHDA and CDR2 is SQIVND (reference sequence). The CDR3 here is CASSIPGQGYGYTF. The CDR3 DNA reads TGTGCCAGTAGTATACCGGGACAGGGGTATGGCTACACCTTC.

This rearrangement joins TRBV5-1 to TRBJ1-2, with TRBD1 identical over 9 bases. V was clipped by 4 bases and J by 6 bases; unmatched bases: 13. CDR1 SGHRS and CDR2 YFSETQ come from the germline V gene. CDR3 length equals 16 residues. The DNA for the CDR3 is TGCGCCAGCAGCCCCGACAGGGGGGCCCTCTTGGATGGCTACACCTTC. It yields the protein CASSPDRGALLDGYTF.

V is TRBV5-1 and J is TRBJ2-1, with TRBD2 identical over 7 bases. The length of the CDR3 is 15 residues. V gave up 3 bases and J gave up 7 bases; unmatched junction bases: 10. From germline, CDR1 is SGHRS and CDR2 YFSETQ. CDR3 residues: CASSWGMGGANEQFF. In DNA, the CDR3 is TGCGCCAGCAGCTGGGGGATGGGAGGGGCGAATGAGCAGTTCTTC.

This sequence joins TRBV4-1 and TRBJ1-1; TRBD1 matches at 10 bases. The V gene end was trimmed by 4 bases and the J gene end by 0 bases; junction bases not matched to a gene: 11. From germline, CDR1 is MGHRA and CDR2 YSYEKL. The CDR3 is 18 residues long. CDR3 sequence (DNA): TGCGCCAGCAGCCCCTCCGGGACAGGGGTGGCCCTGAACACTGAAGCTTTCTTT. Protein product: CASSPSGTGVALNTEAFF.